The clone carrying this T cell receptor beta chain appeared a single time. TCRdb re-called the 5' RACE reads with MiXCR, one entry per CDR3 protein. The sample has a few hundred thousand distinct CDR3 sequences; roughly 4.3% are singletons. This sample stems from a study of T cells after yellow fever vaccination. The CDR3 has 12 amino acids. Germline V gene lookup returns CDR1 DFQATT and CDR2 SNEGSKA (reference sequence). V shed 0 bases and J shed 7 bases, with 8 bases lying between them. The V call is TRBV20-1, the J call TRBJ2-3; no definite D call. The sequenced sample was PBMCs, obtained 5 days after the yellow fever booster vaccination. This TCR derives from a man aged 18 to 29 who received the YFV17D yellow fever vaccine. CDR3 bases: TGCAGTGCTAGAGATTCGGGTTATACGCAGTATTTT. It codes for CSARDSGYTQYF.